These 5 T cell receptor beta chains came from one sample sequenced in a study of cytomegalovirus exposure and HLA in healthy donors. The PCR ran on 60 Vbeta and 13 Jbeta primers. The protocol was immunoSEQ multiplex PCR, while the TCRdb copy is restricted to in-frame clones and leaves out a portion. The sample lists about 180,000 clones; 75% to 90% were seen once. The source material was PBMCs. Receptors were obtained from a girl aged 5 to 17 in good health and CMV-seropositive.

V gene TRBV5-6 combines with J gene TRBJ2-5; 7 bases agree with TRBD2. Germline assignment: CDR1 SGHDT and CDR2 YYEEEE. The CDR3 runs 13 residues. J gave up 4 bases and V 4 bases, and 4 bases lay outside the gene matches. The CDR3 nucleotides are TGTGCCAGCAGCCTCTTAGCGGGAGAGACCCAGTACTTC. Its protein is CASSLLAGETQYF.

This clone occurred a few times. This sequence joins TRBV30 and TRBJ2-5; D is undetermined. CDR1 is GTSNPN, CDR2 SVGIG, per germline (reference sequence). Trimming pared 0 bases from V and 2 bases from J, leaving 7 bases between. The CDR3 has 13 amino acids. CDR3 in DNA: TGTGCCTGGAGTGTATCTAGTCAAGAGACCCAGTACTTC. Residues: CAWSVSSQETQYF.

The chain uses TRBV6-5 and TRBJ2-3; 9 bases are a match to TRBD2. There are 15 residues in the CDR3. Germline V gene lookup returns CDR1 MNHEY and CDR2 SVGAGI. V lost 6 bases to trimming and J lost 2 bases; unmatched junction nucleotides: 6. The CDR3 sequence is CASSPLAGATDTQYF. As DNA, the CDR3 is TGTGCCAGCAGCCCCTTAGCGGGAGCCACAGATACGCAGTATTTT.

This chain joins TRBV25-1 and TRBJ2-7; 11 bases map to TRBD2. The ends lost 4 bases at V and 2 bases at J; junction bases unmatched: 7. CDR1 and CDR2 (germline): MGHDK, SYGVNS. This CDR3 region has 16 residues. The CDR3 DNA is TGTGCCAGCAGTGCCGGAGGGACTAGCGGAGCCTACGAGCAGTACTTC. Translation: CASSAGGTSGAYEQYF.

The V and J genes are TRBV29-1 and TRBJ2-5; 10 nucleotides align to TRBD1. The CDR3 is 13 residues long. V shed 4 bases and J 5 bases; nucleotides not matched to a gene: 4. CDR1 and CDR2 from the germline V gene are SQVTM and ANQGSEA. CDR3 sequence reads: CSVAPDRGETQYF. The DNA of the CDR3 is TGCAGCGTTGCCCCGGACAGGGGGGAGACCCAGTACTTC.